What follows are 14 T cell receptor beta chains derived from one specimen sequenced in a study of cytomegalovirus exposure and HLA in healthy donors. Only in-frame clones appear in the TCRdb table, and some are missing; sequencing was by immunoSEQ multiplex PCR. The repertoire holds some 84,000 clones, with roughly 93% as singletons. The sequenced material came from PBMCs. Source of these receptors: a man aged 25-45 years in good health and CMV-seronegative.

This rearrangement joins TRBV5-6 to TRBJ2-7, with TRBD1 identical over 10 bases. The CDR3 sequence is 15 residues long. CDR1 and CDR2 from the germline V gene are SGHDT and YYEEEE. After removal of 4 bases from V and 6 bases from J, the junction contained 10 bases not matched to a gene. CDR3: CASSIVWDRGSEQYF. The CDR3 nucleotides read TGTGCCAGCAGCATTGTTTGGGACAGGGGTTCCGAGCAGTACTTC.

This clone was seen a single time. V gene TRBV28 combines with J gene TRBJ2-1, with D possibly being TRBD2 (6 bases). The CDR3 runs 13 residues. Germline V gene lookup returns CDR1 MDHEN and CDR2 SYDVKM. V dropped 6 bases and J dropped 5 bases, with 11 bases sitting between them. CDR3 nucleotides: TGTGCCAGCAGGAGGACTATAGACAATGAGCAGTTCTTC. Amino acid sequence: CASRRTIDNEQFF.

The chain links TRBV6-5 to TRBJ2-3; 8 nucleotides line up with TRBD2. Trimming removed 2 bases from V and 9 bases from J; junction bases left unmatched: 10. There are 15 residues in the CDR3. Germline assignment: CDR1 MNHEY and CDR2 SVGAGI. The CDR3 sequence: CASSYLGGAKRTQYF. Here the CDR3 DNA reads TGTGCCAGCAGTTACCTCGGGGGGGCTAAGAGAACGCAGTATTTT.

The chain joins TRBV9 to TRBJ2-1, with 7 bases matching TRBD2. V lost 3 bases and J lost 14; bases outside the gene matches: 5. This CDR3 has 11 residues. Per the germline V gene, CDR1 is SGDLS and CDR2 is YYNGEE. The CDR3: CASSGSGGKFF. The CDR3, as DNA: TGTGCCAGCAGCGGCTCCGGGGGGAAGTTCTTC.

In its sample, this clone was seen once. The rearrangement links TRBV10-2 to TRBJ2-3; D possibly corresponds to TRBD2 (6 bases). V lost 1 base and J 9 bases, leaving 17 bases between the germline ends. The V gene's germline CDR1 is WSHSY and CDR2 SAAADI. The CDR3 contains 15 residues. The CDR3 loop is CASSEWGLTSPTQYF. CDR3 sequence (DNA): TGCGCCAGCAGTGAGTGGGGCTTGACTAGTCCCACGCAGTATTTT.

This clone was detected a few times. The chain carries TRBV21-1 and TRBJ1-2; TRBD1, the table's D call, was not compared with the DNA. TRBV21-1 is reported as a pseudogene. The CDR3 consists of 16 residues. The CDR3 DNA reads TGTGCCAGCAGCAACCGCGGGACAGAGAATAACTATGGCTACACCTTC. Translating gives CASSNRGTENNYGYTF.

The V and J genes are TRBV28 and TRBJ1-4, with D unclear. The CDR3 covers 11 residues. CDR1 and CDR2 from the germline V gene are MDHEN and SYDVKM. The V gene lost 7 bases and the J gene lost 3 bases, with 3 bases spanning the gap. The DNA of the CDR3 is TGTGCCAGCACCTCTAATGAAAAACTGTTTTTT. It codes for CASTSNEKLFF.

The V and J genes are TRBV11-2 and TRBJ1-2; 11 bases map to TRBD1. This CDR3 is 18 amino acids long. In germline, CDR1 is SGHAT, CDR2 FQNNGV. V shed 4 bases, J shed 2 bases, and the junction held 12 bases outside the gene matches. This CDR3 is CASSSIRSGQGENYGYTF. The CDR3 region has the DNA TGTGCCAGCAGCTCAATTAGATCGGGACAGGGGGAAAACTATGGCTACACCTTC. The entire variable domain, with the rest obtained from reference TRBV11-2 and TRBJ1-2, is as follows: EAGVAQSPRYKIIEKRQSVAFWCNPISGHATLYWYQQILGQGPKLLIQFQNNGVVDDSQLPKDRFSAERLKGVDSTLKIQPAKLEDSAVYLCASSSIRSGQGENYGYTFGSGTRLTVV.

The chain is built from TRBV14 and TRBJ2-7; perhaps TRBD2 as D (6 bases). V lost 4 bases, J lost 2 bases, and 12 bases lay in between. The CDR3 runs to 14 residues. Germline CDR1 reads SGHDN; CDR2 reads FVKESK. The CDR3 here is CASSRSGLTYEQYF. In nucleotides, the CDR3 is TGTGCCAGCAGCCGGTCGGGACTCACCTACGAGCAGTACTTC.

This chain connects TRBV27 to TRBJ2-7; 10 bases are shared with TRBD2. There are 15 residues in the CDR3. The trim removed 5 bases at V and 0 bases at J, leaving 4 bases unmatched. Germline V lookup: CDR1 MNHEY, CDR2 SMNVEV (reference sequence). As DNA, the CDR3 is TGTGCCAGCAGTCCGGGACTAGCGAGCTCCTACGAGCAGTACTTC. Protein product: CASSPGLASSYEQYF.

The rearrangement links TRBV27 to TRBJ2-2, with a possible D match to TRBD2 (6 bases). The CDR3 runs 18 residues. CDR1 is MNHEY and CDR2 is SMNVEV in the germline V gene (reference sequence). The V gene lost 4 bases and the J gene lost 2 bases, with 20 bases spanning the gap. This CDR3 is CASSWLPPGGPNTGELFF. CDR3 sequence (DNA): TGTGCCAGCAGTTGGCTACCGCCCGGGGGTCCTAACACCGGGGAGCTGTTTTTT.

V gene TRBV19 combines with J gene TRBJ2-3; 12 bases match TRBD2. V lost 4 bases, J lost 4 bases, and 6 bases stayed unmatched. Germline CDR1 and CDR2: LNHDA and SQIVND (reference sequence). The CDR3 totals 16 residues. The CDR3 region has the DNA TGTGCCAGTAGTACCCGACTAGCGGGAGCGCCAGATACGCAGTATTTT. Its translation is CASSTRLAGAPDTQYF.

The chain joins TRBV7-2 to TRBJ2-5; 8 positions agree with TRBD2. V shed 5 bases and J 7 bases; nucleotides not matched to a gene: 9. There are 14 residues in the CDR3. The germline gives CDR1 SGHTA, CDR2 FQGNSA. CDR3 region: CASSPRGGRGTQYF. In DNA form, the CDR3 reads TGTGCCAGCAGCCCCCGGGGGGGGAGGGGGACCCAGTACTTC.

This chain connects TRBV5-4 to TRBJ1-3, with D unresolved. CDR3 size: 13 residues. Trimming removed 1 base from V and 4 bases from J, with 6 bases in between. The V gene's germline CDR1 is SGHNT and CDR2 YYREEE (reference sequence). CDR3 DNA sequence: TGTGCCAGCAGCTTGCCGCAGGGAAACACCATATATTTT. It encodes CASSLPQGNTIYF.